The 24 T cell receptor beta chains below all came from one sample that was sequenced in a study of blood T cell repertoires in COVID-19 (dated by TCRdb to the early 2020s). Receptors were amplified or captured by the immunoSEQ multiplex PCR assay. TCRdb's version of the immuneACCESS table is confined to in-frame rearrangements and falls short of the full clone set. An unresolved V gene accounts for under half of the shortfall where checked; the remainder is of unknown origin. Recorded for this sample are a few hundred thousand clones; less than 90% of them occurred a single time. Together, the top ten hold about 0.93% of the sample. Sequencing was done on a sample of PBMCs or T cells enriched from blood (not recorded which). The receptors derive from a woman aged 30 to 39 who had recovered from COVID-19.

The chain uses TRBV5-4 and TRBJ2-3; TRBD2 matches at 8 bases. The CDR3 length is 15 residues. Per the germline V gene, CDR1 is SGHNT and CDR2 is YYREEE (reference sequence). With V trimmed by 4 bases and J by 4 bases, 8 bases remained unmatched. CDR3 residues: CASSVRGGLPDTQYF. Here the CDR3 DNA reads TGTGCCAGCAGCGTACGGGGGGGGCTGCCAGATACGCAGTATTTT.

This chain joins TRBV7-2 and TRBJ2-2; 13 bases align to TRBD2. The trim removed 4 bases at V and 8 bases at J, leaving 7 bases unmatched. The CDR3 is made up of 16 amino acids. The germline V gene has CDR1 SGHTA and CDR2 FQGNSA. DNA for the CDR3: TGTGCCAGCAGCTCAAAGACTAGCGGGGGGCCAGGGGAGCTGTTTTTT. This encodes CASSSKTSGGPGELFF.

The chain links TRBV3-1 (or the pseudogene TRBV3-2) to TRBJ1-4; D is unclear. Germline values: CDR1 LGHDT, CDR2 YNNKEL (reference sequence). The length of the CDR3 is 13 residues. Trimming took 4 bases from V and 5 from J, leaving 8 bases between them. CDR3 DNA sequence: TGTGCCAGCAGCCTCGACACGAATGAAAAACTGTTTTTT. This encodes CASSLDTNEKLFF.

The chain joins TRBV7-8 to TRBJ2-1, with TRBD2 matching 13 bases. V dropped 5 bases and J dropped 7; count of bases not matched to a gene: 8. The CDR3 has 16 amino acids. Germline CDR1 reads SGHVS; CDR2 reads FQNEAQ. As DNA, the CDR3 is TGTGCCAGCAGCCGCCCGGGACTAGCGGGGAGTAATGAGCAGTTCTTC. Translated: CASSRPGLAGSNEQFF.

This chain connects TRBV30 to TRBJ1-3; 7 nucleotides line up with TRBD1. V lost 2 bases and J lost 4; bases outside the gene matches: 8. This CDR3 region has 15 residues. Germline loops: CDR1 GTSNPN, CDR2 SVGIG (reference sequence). CDR3 protein: CAWSPLTGPGNTIYF. CDR3 in DNA: TGTGCCTGGAGTCCATTGACAGGGCCCGGAAACACCATATATTTT.

The chain recombines TRBV13 with TRBJ2-7, with D possibly TRBD2 on 5 matching bases. With 0 bases removed from V and 1 base from J, the gap between germline ends came to 10 bases. CDR3 size: 15 residues. Germline CDR1 is PRHDT and CDR2 is FYEKMQ (reference sequence). DNA of the CDR3: TGTGCCAGCAGCTTAGGGGGCGGGCAATCCTACGAGCAGTACTTC. Encoded protein: CASSLGGGQSYEQYF.

The chain employs TRBV19 and TRBJ1-5, with no clear D. Looked up from germline, CDR1 is LNHDA and CDR2 is SQIVND (reference sequence). Trimming removed 7 bases from V and 2 bases from J, with 18 bases in between. The CDR3 loop spans 16 amino acids. CDR3 DNA sequence: TGTGCCAGTACCGAAAAAGGGCCGGGAGGCAATCAGCCCCAGCATTTT. Translating it yields CASTEKGPGGNQPQHF.

With respect to this clone: Germline is not matched at one junction end, which may reflect a read error. The rearrangement uses TRBV29-1 and TRBJ1-1; 7 bases match TRBD1. This CDR3 has 14 amino acids. Germline CDR1 is SQVTM and CDR2 is ANQGSEA. The CDR3 region is CSVEVQGSNTEAFF. CDR3 nucleotide sequence: TGCAGCGTGGAAGTACAGGGGTCCAACACTGAAGCTTTCTTT.

This clone appeared once. Germline and junction disagree at one end, which may indicate a read error. The chain recombines TRBV9 with TRBJ2-5; 8 bases are shared with TRBD2. The CDR3 runs 17 residues. The germline V gene has CDR1 SGDLS and CDR2 YYNGEE. The CDR3, as DNA: TGTGCCAGCACCGTAGGACTCGCGGGGGGTTCGCAAGAGACCCAGTACTTC. Translation gives CASTVGLAGGSQETQYF.

This chain connects TRBV28 to TRBJ2-3; 7 bases fit TRBD1. The CDR3 totals 15 residues. J gave up 2 bases and V 5 bases, and 7 bases lay outside the gene matches. CDR1 is MDHEN, CDR2 SYDVKM, per germline. The CDR3 DNA is TGTGCCAGCAGTGGGTTCGGGACAGACACAGATACGCAGTATTTT. Translation gives CASSGFGTDTDTQYF.

This clone has only a few counts. The chain joins TRBV11-2 to TRBJ1-1; D not certain. The germline V and J ends were trimmed by 1 base and 4 bases, with 16 bases remaining between them. Germline loops: CDR1 SGHAT, CDR2 FQNNGV. The CDR3 spans 16 residues. The CDR3 coding sequence is TGTGCCAGCAGCTTAGCGGTTTTCGGGAGGCGCACTGAAGCTTTCTTT. Protein product: CASSLAVFGRRTEAFF.

The table lists this clone with a count of one. The J gene is TRBJ1-5, the V gene TRBV19; D unclear. The CDR3 runs to 15 residues. Trimming took 8 bases from V and 0 from J, leaving 14 bases between them. Germline V gene data show CDR1 as LNHDA and CDR2 as SQIVND (reference sequence). As DNA, the CDR3 is TGTGCCAGTTTAGGGCCCCGGGATAGCAATCAGCCCCAGCATTTT. This translates into CASLGPRDSNQPQHF.

This chain links TRBV12-3 or TRBV12-4 with TRBJ2-5, with 7 nucleotides matching TRBD2. Trimming removed 7 bases from V and 5 bases from J; junction bases left unmatched: 7. The CDR3 extends over 13 amino acids. This CDR3 reads CASKAGVLETQYF. The CDR3 DNA is TGTGCCAGCAAGGCGGGGGTATTGGAGACCCAGTACTTC.

The rearrangement links TRBV7-2 to TRBJ1-6; 8 positions agree with TRBD1. This CDR3 has 16 residues. Per germline, CDR1 SGHTA and CDR2 FQGNSA. V trimming: 2 bases; J trimming: 8 bases; junction bases outside the gene matches: 8. CDR3 loop: CASSLSGQGADSPLHF. CDR3 bases: TGTGCCAGCAGCTTATCTGGGCAGGGGGCTGATTCACCCCTCCACTTT.

The chain carries TRBV24-1 and TRBJ2-5, with 9 bases fitting TRBD2. This CDR3 region has 15 residues. CDR1 is KGHDR, CDR2 SFDVKD, per germline. With 5 bases clipped from V and 3 bases from J, the junction kept 6 bases outside the gene matches. In DNA form, the CDR3 reads TGTGCCACCAGTGCTAGCGGGGAACTAGAAGAGACCCAGTACTTC. Its translation: CATSASGELEETQYF.

The chain carries TRBV5-1 and TRBJ1-6; D gene unclear. Trimming removed 1 base at V and 8 bases at J, with 10 bases between. The germline CDR1 and CDR2 sequences are SGHRS and YFSETQ. CDR3 length equals 14 residues. CDR3 sequence: CASSLRSEHSPLHF. The CDR3 DNA reads TGCGCCAGCAGCTTGAGGAGCGAGCATTCACCCCTCCACTTT.

This clone was seen more than once but under ten times. The chain employs TRBV5-8 and TRBJ1-1, with 11 bases that match TRBD1. This CDR3 is 14 amino acids long. With V trimmed by 5 bases and J by 6 bases, 6 bases remained unmatched. Looked up from germline, CDR1 is SGHTS and CDR2 is YDEGEE. Here the CDR3 DNA reads TGTGCCAGCAGTACGGGACAGGGGGTCGCTGAAGCTTTCTTT. It yields the protein CASSTGQGVAEAFF.

This sequence joins TRBV28 and TRBJ1-2, with D possibly matching TRBD1 (5 bases). V lost 7 bases and J lost 0, with 15 bases in between. The CDR3 totals 15 residues. Germline lookup yields CDR1 MDHEN and CDR2 SYDVKM. For the CDR3, the DNA is TGTGCCAGCAACCTTCTGACAGCTGCTAACTATGGCTACACCTTC. As protein: CASNLLTAANYGYTF.

V and J are TRBV28 and TRBJ1-5; 10 bases are shared with TRBD1. The CDR3 is 15 residues long. In germline, CDR1 is MDHEN, CDR2 SYDVKM. V was clipped by 6 bases and J by 6 bases; unmatched bases: 8. The CDR3 region has the DNA TGTGCCAGCAGAGCCGGGACAGGGGAGTTTCAGCCCCAGCATTTT. Encoded protein: CASRAGTGEFQPQHF.

This chain connects TRBV12-5 to TRBJ2-5; D is perhaps TRBD2 (5 bases). The CDR3 has 14 amino acids. Trimming took 3 bases from V and 5 from J, leaving 13 bases between them. Germline CDR1 is LGHNT and CDR2 is FRNRAP. CDR3 sequence reads: CASGLGPPGETQYF. The DNA for the CDR3 is TGTGCTAGTGGTTTAGGTCCCCCGGGGGAGACCCAGTACTTC.

In this sample, this clone turned up a few times. The V gene is TRBV3-1 (or the pseudogene TRBV3-2), the J gene TRBJ1-6, with D possibly TRBD1 on 6 matching bases. The V gene's germline CDR1 is LGHDT and CDR2 YNNKEL (reference sequence). V lost 4 bases, J lost 4 bases, and 14 bases lay in between. The CDR3 spans 16 residues. This chain's CDR3 is CASSRDDRNYNSPLHF. CDR3 bases: TGTGCCAGCAGCCGAGATGACAGGAATTATAATTCACCCCTCCACTTT.

V gene TRBV4-2 combines with J gene TRBJ2-7; 9 bases are a match to TRBD1. Germline CDR1 LGHNA, CDR2 YNFKEQ. V lost 1 base to trimming and J lost 3 bases; unmatched junction nucleotides: 7. The CDR3 sequence is 16 residues long. CDR3 amino acids: CASSQATGTGNYEQYF. The CDR3 DNA is TGTGCCAGCAGCCAAGCGACCGGGACAGGGAACTACGAGCAGTACTTC.

The chain recombines TRBV28 with TRBJ1-6; D is ambiguous. V was shortened by 3 bases and J by 8 bases, with 11 bases between the two germline ends. Germline assignment: CDR1 MDHEN and CDR2 SYDVKM. The CDR3 sequence is 14 residues long. Here the CDR3 reads CASSFSRTDSPLHF. DNA for the CDR3: TGTGCCAGCAGTTTTTCGCGTACGGATTCACCCCTCCACTTT.

The CDR3 DNA is TGTGCCAGCAGCGTGGCCGGGACAAGTAATTCACCCCTCCACTTT. It translates to CASSVAGTSNSPLHF. The genes are TRBV9 and TRBJ1-6, with a weak D call TRBD1 (6 bases). Trimming pared 2 bases from V and 6 bases from J, leaving 12 bases between. Germline values: CDR1 SGDLS, CDR2 YYNGEE. CDR3 length: 15 residues.